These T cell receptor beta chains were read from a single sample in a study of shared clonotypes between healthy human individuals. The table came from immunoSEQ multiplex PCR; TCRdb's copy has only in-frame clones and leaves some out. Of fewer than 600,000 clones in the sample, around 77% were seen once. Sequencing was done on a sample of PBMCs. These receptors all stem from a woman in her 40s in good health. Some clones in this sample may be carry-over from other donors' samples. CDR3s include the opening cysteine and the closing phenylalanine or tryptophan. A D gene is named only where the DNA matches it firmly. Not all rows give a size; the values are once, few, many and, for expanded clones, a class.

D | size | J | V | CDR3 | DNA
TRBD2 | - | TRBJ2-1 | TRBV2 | CASSEGGRADNEQFF | TGTGCCAGCAGTGAAGGCGGGAGGGCCGACAATGAGCAGTTCTTC
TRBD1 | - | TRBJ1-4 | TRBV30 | CAWSRGTGGGFEKLFF | TGTGCCTGGAGCAGAGGGACAGGGGGCGGTTTTGAAAAACTGTTTTTT
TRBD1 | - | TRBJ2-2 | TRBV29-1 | CSVDWVTGVVGELFF | TGCAGCGTTGATTGGGTGACAGGGGTTGTCGGGGAGCTGTTTTTT
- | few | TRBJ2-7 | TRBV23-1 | CASSQSQALNEQYF | TGCGCCAGCAGTCAATCCCAGGCTTTGAACGAGCAGTACTTC
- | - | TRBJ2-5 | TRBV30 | CAWEKVETQYF | TGTGCCTGGGAGAAGGTAGAGACCCAGTACTTC
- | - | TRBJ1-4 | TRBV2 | CASSSLKRGEKLFF | TGTGCCAGCAGCTCACTTAAACGGGGTGAAAAACTGTTTTTT
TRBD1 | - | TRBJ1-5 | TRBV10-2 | CASSGTGGALGQPQHF | TGCGCCAGCTCCGGGACAGGGGGCGCGTTGGGTCAGCCCCAGCATTTT
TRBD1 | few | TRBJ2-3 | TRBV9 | CASSGQGLGTDTQYF | TGTGCCAGCAGCGGACAGGGTTTGGGCACAGATACGCAGTATTTT
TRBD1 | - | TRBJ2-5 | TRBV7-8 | CASSLLGQGFPETQYF | TGTGCCAGCAGCTTATTGGGACAGGGTTTTCCCGAGACCCAGTACTTC
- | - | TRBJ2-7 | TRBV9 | CASSVEGDSYEQYF | TGTGCCAGCAGCGTCGAGGGCGACTCCTACGAGCAGTACTTC
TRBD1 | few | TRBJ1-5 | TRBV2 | CASRRGTGAGQPQHF | TGTGCCAGCAGACGAGGGACAGGGGCCGGTCAGCCCCAGCATTTT
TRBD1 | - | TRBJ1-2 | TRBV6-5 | CASSSPWSGQFGYTF | TGCGCCAGCAGTTCCCCTTGGTCGGGACAGTTCGGCTACACCTTC
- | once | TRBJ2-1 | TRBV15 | CATSRTRGLGYEQFF | TGTGCCACCAGCAGAACACGGGGTCTTGGTTATGAGCAGTTCTTC
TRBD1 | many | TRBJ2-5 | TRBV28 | CASTPGQGRPLSETQYF | TGTGCCAGCACCCCTGGACAGGGTCGGCCCTTGAGTGAGACCCAGTACTTC
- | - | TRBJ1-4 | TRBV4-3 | CASSQEGRGANEKLFF | TGCGCCAGCAGCCAAGAGGGTCGGGGGGCGAACGAAAAACTGTTTTTT
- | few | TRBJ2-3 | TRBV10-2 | CASSEGLRTDTQYF | TGCGCCAGCAGTGAAGGGCTTCGCACAGATACGCAGTATTTT
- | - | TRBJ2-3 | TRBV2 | CASTQDSTDTQYF | TGTGCCAGCACTCAGGACAGCACAGATACGCAGTATTTT
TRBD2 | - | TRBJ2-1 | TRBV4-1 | CASSPLSGTSELF | TGCGCCAGCAGCCCGCTTTCCGGGACTAGCGAGCTCTTC
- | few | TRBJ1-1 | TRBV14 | CASSLEGQMNTEAFF | TGTGCCAGCAGCCTAGAGGGACAAATGAACACTGAAGCTTTCTTT
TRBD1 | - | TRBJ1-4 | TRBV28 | CASSLSKRGRRGPGTNEKLFF | TGTGCCAGCAGTTTATCCAAGAGGGGGCGCAGGGGCCCCGGAACTAATGAAAAACTGTTTTTT
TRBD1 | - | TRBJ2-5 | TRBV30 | CAWSPSGGAEGTQYF | TGTGCCTGGAGTCCATCAGGGGGCGCGGAGGGGACCCAGTACTTC
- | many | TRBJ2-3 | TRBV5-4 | CASSLDPATDTQYF | TGTGCCAGCAGCTTGGATCCTGCCACAGATACGCAGTATTTT
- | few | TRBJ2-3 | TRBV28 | CASRVGSTDTQYF | TGTGCCAGCAGGGTCGGGAGCACAGATACGCAGTATTTT
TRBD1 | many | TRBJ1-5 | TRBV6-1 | CASSTDRGGQPQHF | TGTGCCAGCAGTACGGACAGGGGAGGACAGCCCCAGCATTTT
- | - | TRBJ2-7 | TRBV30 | CASPGPSTYEQYF | TGTGCTTCGCCGGGACCGTCCACTTACGAGCAGTACTTC
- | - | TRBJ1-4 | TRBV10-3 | CAISAGITTNEKLFF | TGTGCCATCAGTGCAGGGATTACGACTAATGAAAAACTGTTTTTT
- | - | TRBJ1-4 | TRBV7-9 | CASSPGMGDEKLFF | TGTGCCAGCAGCCCGGGAATGGGGGACGAAAAACTGTTTTTT
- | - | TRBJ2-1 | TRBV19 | CASSTIPTGREQFF | TGTGCCAGTAGTACAATACCGACAGGGAGGGAGCAGTTCTTC
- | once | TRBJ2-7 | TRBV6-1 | CASSDPGLVSAYEQYF | TGTGCCAGCAGTGATCCTGGTTTGGTATCAGCCTACGAGCAGTACTTC
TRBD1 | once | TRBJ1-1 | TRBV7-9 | CASSGQGNTEAFF | TGTGCCAGCAGCGGACAGGGGAACACTGAAGCTTTCTTT
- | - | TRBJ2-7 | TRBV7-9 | CASSLPGTGTTSYEQYF | TGTGCCAGCAGCTTACCGGGAACCGGGACCACCTCCTACGAGCAGTACTTC
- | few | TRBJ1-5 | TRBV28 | CASRTGTIPLPQHF | TGTGCCAGCAGGACCGGGACAATCCCGCTGCCCCAGCATTTT
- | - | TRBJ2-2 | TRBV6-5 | CASRQSVGGELFF | TGTGCCAGCCGGCAGTCCGTCGGCGGGGAGCTGTTTTTT
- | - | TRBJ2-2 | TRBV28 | CASSPGRYTGELFF | TGTGCCAGCAGCCCGGGACGATACACCGGGGAGCTGTTTTTT
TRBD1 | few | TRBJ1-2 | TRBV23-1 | CARAGQGFGYTF | TGCGCCAGAGCGGGACAGGGCTTCGGCTACACCTTC
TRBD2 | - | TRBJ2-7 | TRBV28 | CASSPTGAGVVDEQYF | TGTGCCAGCAGTCCCACCGGAGCGGGAGTGGTCGACGAGCAGTACTTC
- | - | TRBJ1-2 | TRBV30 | CAWISGRANYGYTF | TGTGCCTGGATATCCGGCAGAGCTAACTATGGCTACACCTTC
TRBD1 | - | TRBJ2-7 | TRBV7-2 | CASSSWRDRGGYEQYF | TGTGCCAGCAGCTCCTGGCGGGACAGGGGGGGGTACGAGCAGTACTTC
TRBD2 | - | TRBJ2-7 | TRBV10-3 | CAISERGASGINEQYF | TGTGCCATCAGTGAGCGAGGGGCTAGCGGGATTAACGAGCAGTACTTC
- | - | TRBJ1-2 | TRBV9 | CASSVRGSGQLGYTF | TGTGCCAGCAGCGTACGTGGGTCCGGACAGTTAGGCTACACCTTC
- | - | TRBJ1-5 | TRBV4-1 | CASSQEGTRGPQHF | TGCGCCAGCAGCCAAGAGGGGACGAGGGGACCCCAGCATTTT
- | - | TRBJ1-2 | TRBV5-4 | CASSLPGVYYGYTF | TGTGCCAGCAGCTTGCCAGGGGTTTATTATGGCTACACCTTC
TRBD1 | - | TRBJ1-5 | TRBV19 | CASSSGTGGNQPQHF | TGTGCCAGTAGTAGTGGGACAGGGGGCAATCAGCCCCAGCATTTT
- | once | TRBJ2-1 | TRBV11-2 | CASSLRALAPSSYNEQFF | TGTGCCAGCAGCTTAAGGGCGCTAGCGCCCAGCTCCTACAATGAGCAGTTCTTC
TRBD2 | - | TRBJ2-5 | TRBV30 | CAWSPISGSRETQYF | TGTGCCTGGAGCCCCATCAGCGGGAGCCGAGAGACCCAGTACTTC
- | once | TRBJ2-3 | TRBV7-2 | CASSPWTHTDTQYF | TGTGCCAGCAGCCCATGGACCCACACAGATACGCAGTATTTT
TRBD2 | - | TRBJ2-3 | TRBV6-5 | CASSFGGGTDTQYF | TGTGCCAGCAGCTTTGGGGGGGGCACAGATACGCAGTATTTT
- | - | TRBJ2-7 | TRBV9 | CASSSRGGTYEQYF | TGTGCCAGCAGCTCGCGGGGTGGCACCTACGAGCAGTACTTC
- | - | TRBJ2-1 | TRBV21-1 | CASSKVGGGEQFF | TGTGCCAGCAGCAAAGTAGGGGGAGGGGAGCAGTTCTTC
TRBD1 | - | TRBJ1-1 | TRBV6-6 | CASTPTGGSEAFF | TGTGCCAGCACTCCCACAGGGGGCTCTGAAGCTTTCTTT
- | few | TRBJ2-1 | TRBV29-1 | CSAVGQLEQFF | TGCAGCGCCGTCGGCCAGCTTGAGCAGTTCTTC
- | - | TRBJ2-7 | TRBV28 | CASSLTGSYEQYF | TGTGCCAGCAGTTTGACAGGCTCCTACGAGCAGTACTTC
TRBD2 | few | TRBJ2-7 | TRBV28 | CASSLLAGGEQYF | TGTGCCAGCAGTTTACTAGCGGGAGGCGAGCAGTACTTC
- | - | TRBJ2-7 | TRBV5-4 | CASSLATSSYEQYF | TGTGCCAGCAGCTTGGCAACAAGTTCCTACGAGCAGTACTTC
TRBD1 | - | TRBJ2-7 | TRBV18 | CASSPRTGQNEQYF | TGTGCCAGCTCACCTCGGACAGGGCAAAACGAGCAGTACTTC
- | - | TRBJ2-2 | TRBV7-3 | CASSRSVSGELFF | TGTGCCAGCAGCCGTTCAGTATCCGGGGAGCTGTTTTTT
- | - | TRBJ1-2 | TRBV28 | CASSLPANYGYTF | TGTGCCAGCAGTCTCCCCGCTAACTATGGCTACACCTTC
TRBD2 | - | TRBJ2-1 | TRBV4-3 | CASSQDTTSGYNEQFF | TGCGCCAGCAGCCAAGATACGACTAGCGGATACAATGAGCAGTTCTTC
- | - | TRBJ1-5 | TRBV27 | CASSLSPVLGNQPQHF | TGTGCCAGCAGTTTAAGCCCGGTCTTGGGCAATCAGCCCCAGCATTTT